A single sample gave rise to the 2 T cell receptor beta chains below, sequenced in a study of blood T cell repertoires in COVID-19. Data came from immunoSEQ multiplex PCR; TCRdb stores just in-frame clones and leaves some out. The sample contains over 60,000 clones, 86% of which appear only once. The sequenced sample was peripheral blood. The receptor set was obtained from a man between 70 and 80 years old with active or convalescent COVID-19.

The chain has TRBV5-1 and TRBJ1-2; 7 bases map to TRBD1. The germline gives CDR1 SGHRS, CDR2 YFSETQ. V lost 5 bases to trimming and J lost 3 bases; unmatched junction nucleotides: 7. The CDR3 has 14 residues. The CDR3 DNA follows: TGCGCCAGCAGACCCGACAGGGCCTACTATGGCTACACCTTC. Amino acids: CASRPDRAYYGYTF.

This sequence joins TRBV3-1 (or the pseudogene TRBV3-2) and TRBJ2-1, with 15 bases fitting TRBD2. The ends lost 4 bases at V and 12 bases at J; junction bases unmatched: 7. The germline V gene has CDR1 LGHDT and CDR2 YNNKEL (reference sequence). CDR3 length equals 15 residues. CDR3 amino acids: CASSLGLAGGPGQFF. The CDR3 nucleotides are TGTGCCAGCAGCCTAGGACTAGCGGGAGGGCCAGGGCAGTTCTTC.